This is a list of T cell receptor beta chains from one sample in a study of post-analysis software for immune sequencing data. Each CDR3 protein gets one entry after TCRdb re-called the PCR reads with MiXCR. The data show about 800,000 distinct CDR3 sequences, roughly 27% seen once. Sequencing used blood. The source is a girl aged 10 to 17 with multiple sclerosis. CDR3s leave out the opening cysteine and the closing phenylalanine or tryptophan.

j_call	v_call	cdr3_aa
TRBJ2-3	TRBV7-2	ASSWGQGVGTDTQY
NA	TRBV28	ASSGDSFSGFETQY
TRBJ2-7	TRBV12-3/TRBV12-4	ASSKAYEQY
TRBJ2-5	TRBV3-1	ASSQLTGRETQY
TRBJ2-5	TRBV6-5	ASRETLQETQY
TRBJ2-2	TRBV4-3	ASSQDWLAGGSPGELF
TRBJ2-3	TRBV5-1	ASSLAVGAGADTQY
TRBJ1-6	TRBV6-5	ASKGTDYNSPLH
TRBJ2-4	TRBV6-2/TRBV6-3	ASTITPGVKNIQY
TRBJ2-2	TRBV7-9	ASSPSRVRGGLNTGELF
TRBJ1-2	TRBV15	ATGSLGLNYGYT
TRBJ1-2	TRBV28	ASSSTGIYGYT
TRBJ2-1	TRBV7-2	ASSLRAVTSGSKYEQF
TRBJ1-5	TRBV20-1	SAQRTGQPQH
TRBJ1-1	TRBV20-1	SASFGGLNTEAF
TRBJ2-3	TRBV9	ASSPTGTWEFGGTDTQY
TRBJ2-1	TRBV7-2	ASSSGPGGEQF
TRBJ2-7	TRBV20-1	SARDPAGGPYEQY
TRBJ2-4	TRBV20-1	SAFDRSPGQY
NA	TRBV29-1	SVGSDPETQY
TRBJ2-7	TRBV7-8	ASSYPGHPYEQY
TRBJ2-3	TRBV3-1	ASSHSLSGGLTDTQY
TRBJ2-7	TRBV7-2	ASSQGGGRYEQY
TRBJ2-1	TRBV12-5	ASGLDPGLSYNEQF
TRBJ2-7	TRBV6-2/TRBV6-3	ASSYLGTGFEQY
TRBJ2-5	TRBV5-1	ASSLANGLDGELQETQY
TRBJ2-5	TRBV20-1	SARDRGQETQY
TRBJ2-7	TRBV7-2	AGSLAVRYEQY
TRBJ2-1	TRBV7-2	ASSLRRGRAGEQF
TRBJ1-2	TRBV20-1	SARDPLGRYGYT
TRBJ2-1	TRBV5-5	ASSGGPAYNEQF
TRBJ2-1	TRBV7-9	ASSLAAINEQF
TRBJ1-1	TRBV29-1	SGQRGMNTEAF